The 6 T cell receptor beta chains below all came from one sample that was sequenced in a study of blood T cells in healthy people across ages. A second about 7 to 11 cycle PCR used barcoded and J-beta primers. MiXCR, applied by TCRdb to the 5' RACE reads, yields one record per CDR3 protein. The repertoire holds approximately 780,000 distinct CDR3 sequences, with around 25% as singletons. These data also formed part of another study, on T cells of mothers and their children.

The material sequenced was blood. The origin of the receptors is a boy aged 5-17 years in good health.

The chain has TRBV18 and TRBJ2-5; 10 positions match TRBD2. The J call may not be correct, given that the DNA end is closer to TRBJ2-7. This CDR3 has 15 residues. In germline, CDR1 is KGHSH, CDR2 LQKENI. The CDR3: CASSPPGLAINEQYF. Written as DNA, the CDR3 is TGTGCCAGCTCACCTCCGGGACTAGCGATCAACGAGCAGTACTTC.

J is TRBJ2-5 and V is TRBV28, with D perhaps TRBD1 (5 bases). Germline V gene lookup returns CDR1 MDHEN and CDR2 SYDVKM. Trimming shortened V by 6 bases and J by 5 bases, and 13 bases separated the two germline ends. This CDR3 has 13 residues. The CDR3 sequence is CASRSGFRETQYF. DNA of the CDR3: TGTGCCAGCAGATCAGGGTTTCGGGAGACCCAGTACTTC.

The V and J genes are TRBV5-4 and TRBJ2-5; D tentatively fits TRBD1 or TRBD2 (5 bases each). Trimming shortened V by 0 bases and J by 5 bases, and 14 bases separated the two germline ends. Germline V CDR1 and CDR2: SGHNT, YYREEE (reference sequence). The CDR3 is 15 amino acids. CDR3 bases: TGTGCCAGCAGCTTGGGTAGGGGTACGGGGGAGACCCAGTACTTC. It encodes CASSLGRGTGETQYF.

The rearrangement joins TRBV30 to TRBJ2-6; D is unresolved. The CDR3 loop spans 13 amino acids. Germline values: CDR1 GTSNPN, CDR2 SVGIG (reference sequence). V was pared by 5 bases and J by 5 bases, with 10 bases between. CDR3 DNA: TGTGCCTGGTCCGCTGGGTGGGCCAACGTCCTGACTTTC. Amino acid sequence: CAWSAGWANVLTF.

In its sample, this clonotype was seen a few times. The chain couples TRBV4-2 to TRBJ2-5, with a weak D call TRBD2 (5 bases). V was pared by 0 bases and J by 5 bases, with 19 bases between. CDR1 and CDR2 (germline): LGHNA, YNFKEQ. The CDR3 runs to 17 residues. This CDR3 is CASSQDPSAVEGETQYF. CDR3 nucleotides: TGTGCCAGCAGCCAAGATCCCAGCGCTGTCGAGGGTGAGACCCAGTACTTC.

V gene TRBV12-5 combines with J gene TRBJ2-7; 8 bases line up with TRBD1. Trimming at V came to 0 bases and at J to 5 bases, leaving 9 bases not matched to a gene. CDR1 and CDR2 from the germline V gene are LGHNT and FRNRAP. The CDR3 is made up of 16 amino acids. CDR3 sequence (DNA): TGTGCTAGTGGTTTGGTATCAGGCAGGGGGCTGGACGAGCAGTACTTC. This gives the protein CASGLVSGRGLDEQYF. Drawing the rest from reference TRBV12-5 and TRBJ2-7, the complete variable domain is DARVTQTPRHKVTEMGQEVTMRCQPILGHNTVFWYRQTMMQGLELLAYFRNRAPLDDSGMPKDRFSAEMPDATLATLKIQPSEPRDSAVYFCASGLVSGRGLDEQYFGPGTRLTVT.